Listed below are T cell receptor beta chains from one sample, sequenced in a study of blood T cell repertoires in COVID-19. TCRdb's table, derived via immunoSEQ multiplex PCR, lists solely in-frame clones and lacks some. The data contain 200,000 to 300,000 clones, roughly 87% of them singletons. The sequencing sample was made of PBMCs or T cells enriched from blood (not recorded which). These receptors were obtained from a woman in her 30s with acute COVID-19. The CDR3 runs from the conserved cysteine through the conserved F or W. A D gene is named only where the DNA matches it firmly. Clone size is stated in some rows and not others, as once, few, many or a class when expanded.

18	.	TRBV27	TRBJ2-3	TRBD2	CASSKAFERGTYTDTQYF	TGTGCCAGCAGCAAAGCCTTCGAGCGGGGGACCTACACAGATACGCAGTATTTT
15	medium-sized	TRBV20-1	TRBJ2-1	.	CSASDGGSSYNEQFF	TGCAGTGCTAGTGATGGCGGAAGCTCCTACAATGAGCAGTTCTTC
14	.	TRBV5-1	TRBJ1-4	TRBD1	CASSRTGLGEKLFF	TGCGCCAGCAGCCGGACAGGGCTTGGAGAAAAACTGTTTTTT
14	.	TRBV5-1	TRBJ2-7	TRBD1	CASSLGQGTGEQYF	TGCGCCAGCAGCTTGGGACAGGGGACGGGCGAGCAGTACTTC
15	.	TRBV9	TRBJ1-1	TRBD1	CASSEGTGPNTEAFF	TGTGCCAGCAGCGAGGGGACAGGCCCGAACACTGAAGCTTTCTTT
14	.	TRBV27	TRBJ1-5	.	CASSLGHLNQPQHF	TGTGCCAGCAGTTTAGGGCACCTCAATCAGCCCCAGCATTTT
15	.	TRBV6-5	TRBJ2-4	.	CASNPIGLAKNIQYF	TGTGCCAGCAACCCGATTGGACTAGCCAAAAACATTCAGTACTTC
14	.	TRBV9	TRBJ1-3	.	CASSVATSGNTIYF	TGTGCCAGCAGCGTAGCTACGTCCGGAAACACCATATATTTT
14	.	TRBV2	TRBJ1-1	TRBD1	CASSFTGGGTEAFF	TGTGCCAGCAGTTTTACAGGGGGTGGCACTGAAGCTTTCTTT
14	.	TRBV6-5	TRBJ1-3	TRBD1	CASRGTGSGNTIYF	TGTGCCAGCAGAGGGACAGGGTCTGGAAACACCATATATTTT
14	.	TRBV15	TRBJ1-3	.	CATSRGLVPPTIYF	TGTGCCACCAGCAGAGGTTTAGTCCCCCCCACCATATATTTT
13	.	TRBV15	TRBJ1-5	.	CATSPTGFQPQHF	TGTGCCACCAGCCCTACAGGGTTCCAGCCCCAGCATTTT
15	few	TRBV7-8	TRBJ2-2	TRBD1	CASSPATGGTGELFF	TGTGCCAGCAGTCCCGCGACAGGGGGTACCGGGGAGCTGTTTTTT
14	.	TRBV6-5	TRBJ2-2	.	CASTTDINTGELFF	TGTGCCAGCACCACGGACATAAACACCGGGGAGCTGTTTTTT
13	.	TRBV5-1	TRBJ2-7	.	CASSLGFSGEQYF	TGCGCCAGCAGCTTGGGCTTTAGTGGCGAGCAGTACTTC
13	.	TRBV4-3	TRBJ2-1	.	CASSQYGDNEQFF	TGCGCCAGCAGCCAATACGGAGACAATGAGCAGTTCTTC
16	once	TRBV5-1	TRBJ2-2	TRBD1	CASSLRGQGNTGELFF	TGCGCCAGCAGCTTAAGGGGACAGGGTAACACCGGGGAGCTGTTTTTT
15	.	TRBV2	TRBJ2-3	TRBD2	CASSSLAGGADTQYF	TGTGCCAGCAGTTCACTAGCGGGGGGCGCAGATACGCAGTATTTT
16	.	TRBV18	TRBJ2-1	TRBD2	CASSPGLAGAYNEQFF	TGTGCCAGCTCGCCCGGACTAGCGGGGGCCTACAATGAGCAGTTCTTC
16	.	TRBV7-8	TRBJ2-1	TRBD2	CASSLKTSGAHNEQFF	TGTGCCAGCAGCTTAAAGACTAGCGGAGCCCACAATGAGCAGTTCTTC
13	.	TRBV5-1	TRBJ1-3	.	CASRELSGNTIYF	TGCGCCAGCAGAGAGCTCTCTGGAAACACCATATATTTT
13	.	TRBV11-3	TRBJ2-7	.	CASSPDREGEQYF	TGTGCCAGCAGCCCGGACCGGGAAGGCGAGCAGTACTTC
14	.	TRBV19	TRBJ1-1	.	CASSPVTGNTEAFF	TGTGCCAGTAGTCCCGTAACAGGGAACACTGAAGCTTTCTTT
14	.	TRBV15	TRBJ1-1	.	CATSAWTENTEAFF	TGTGCCACCAGCGCCTGGACAGAGAACACTGAAGCTTTCTTT
14	.	TRBV7-9	TRBJ1-1	.	CASSLVGAHTEAFF	TGTGCCAGCAGCTTAGTGGGGGCGCACACTGAAGCTTTCTTT
17	.	TRBV4-2	TRBJ1-3	.	CASSQEDQGLSGNTIYF	TGTGCCAGCAGCCAAGAGGATCAGGGGCTCTCTGGAAACACCATATATTTT
16	.	TRBV27	TRBJ1-4	.	CASSLYNPATNEKLFF	TGTGCCAGCAGTTTATATAATCCCGCAACTAATGAAAAACTGTTTTTT
17	.	TRBV19	TRBJ2-7	.	CASSIALSDWNSYEQYF	TGTGCCAGTAGTATAGCCCTCTCAGACTGGAACTCCTACGAGCAGTACTTC
14	.	TRBV7-9	TRBJ1-3	.	CASSFGSSGNTIYF	TGTGCCAGCAGCTTTGGCAGCTCTGGAAACACCATATATTTT
13	.	TRBV6-2/TRBV6-3	TRBJ1-4	.	CASSFQDSSELFF	TGTGCCAGCAGTTTTCAGGACTCTTCAGAACTGTTTTTT
15	.	TRBV19	TRBJ1-1	.	CASSISGPGNTEAFF	TGTGCCAGTAGTATATCAGGGCCCGGAAACACTGAAGCTTTCTTT
13	.	TRBV10-2	TRBJ1-3	TRBD1	CASGTEGGNTIYF	TGCGCCAGCGGGACAGAGGGTGGTAACACCATATATTTT
14	.	TRBV4-1	TRBJ1-1	.	CASSQWETGTEAFF	TGCGCCAGCAGCCAATGGGAGACGGGTACTGAAGCTTTCTTT